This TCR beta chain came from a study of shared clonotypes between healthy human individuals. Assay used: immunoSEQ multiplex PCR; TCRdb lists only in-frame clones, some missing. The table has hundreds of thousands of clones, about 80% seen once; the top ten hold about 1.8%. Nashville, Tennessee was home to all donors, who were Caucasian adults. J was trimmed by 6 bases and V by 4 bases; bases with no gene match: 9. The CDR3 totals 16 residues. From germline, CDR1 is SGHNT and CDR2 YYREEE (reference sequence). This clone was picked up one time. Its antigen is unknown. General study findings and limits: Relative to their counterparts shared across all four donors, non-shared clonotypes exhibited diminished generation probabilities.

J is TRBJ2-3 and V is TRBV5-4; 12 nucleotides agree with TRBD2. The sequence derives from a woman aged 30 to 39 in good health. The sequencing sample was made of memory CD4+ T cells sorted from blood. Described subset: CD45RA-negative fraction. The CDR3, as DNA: TGTGCCAGCAGCCCTGAAGGACTAGCGGGATTTGATACGCAGTATTTT. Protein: CASSPEGLAGFDTQYF.